This T cell receptor (beta chain) was captured in a study of human T cells and chemical hapten exposure. Across the study: Each patch test put 0.01% DPC on the upper back, and results were read at 6 days. Overall study findings and caveats: Patch test score rose with PT1 expanded TCR count, significant at thresholds 8, 16 and 32, not 4.

TCRdb re-analysed the RACE reads in MiXCR, keeping a single row per CDR3 protein. The sample has around 380,000 distinct CDR3 sequences; 5.5% are singletons. The time point: pre-sensitization, week 0. Indicated treatment: therapeutic diphenylcyclopropenone sensitization with weekly scalp DPC. Total RNA was isolated from unfractionated whole blood. Many counts were recorded for this clonotype. Its cognate antigen is unknown. The clonotype originates from a woman under 30 with alopecia areata. Some clones in this sample may be carry-over from other donors' samples. The specimen comprised whole blood, sampled in connection with sensitization to the hapten diphenylcyclopropenone (DPC).

The DNA for the CDR3 is TGTGCCAGCAGTTACTCAGCTTGGGAGGGGAATCAGCCCCAGCATTTT. This codes for CASSYSAWEGNQPQHF. The rearrangement joins TRBV6-5 to TRBJ1-5, with a weak D call TRBD1 (5 bases). The CDR3 has 16 amino acids. With 0 bases removed from V and 4 bases from J, the gap between germline ends came to 13 bases. The germline gives CDR1 MNHEY, CDR2 SVGAGI.